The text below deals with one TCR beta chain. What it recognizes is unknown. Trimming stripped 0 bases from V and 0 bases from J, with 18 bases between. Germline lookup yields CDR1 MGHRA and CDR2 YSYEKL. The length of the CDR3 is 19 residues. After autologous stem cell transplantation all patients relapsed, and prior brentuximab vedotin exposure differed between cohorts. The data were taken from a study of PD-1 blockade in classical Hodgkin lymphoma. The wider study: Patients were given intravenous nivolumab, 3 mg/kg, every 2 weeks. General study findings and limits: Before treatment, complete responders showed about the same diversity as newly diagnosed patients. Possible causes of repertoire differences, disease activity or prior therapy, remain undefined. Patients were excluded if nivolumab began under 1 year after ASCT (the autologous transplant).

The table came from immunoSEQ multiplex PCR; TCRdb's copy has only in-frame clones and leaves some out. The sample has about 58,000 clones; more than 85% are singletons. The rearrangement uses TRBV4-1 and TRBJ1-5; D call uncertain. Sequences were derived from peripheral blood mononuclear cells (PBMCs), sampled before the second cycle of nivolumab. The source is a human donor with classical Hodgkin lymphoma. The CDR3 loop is CASSQEASVGRYSNQPQHF. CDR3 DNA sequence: TGCGCCAGCAGCCAAGAAGCATCGGTCGGACGCTATAGCAATCAGCCCCAGCATTTT.